This T cell receptor (beta chain) came from a study of T cell responses to AZD1222 COVID-19 vaccine. Study observations and caveats: Seropositive AZD1222 recipients at baseline numbered only six or seven. Among the donors, most were white British and more were female, and clonal diversity was possibly underestimated.

The data were produced by immunoSEQ multiplex PCR, yet TCRdb's version contains in-frame clones alone and is incomplete. Of 75,000 to 95,000 clones in the sample, roughly 94% were seen once. Comments on this clone: The antigen remains undetermined.

The CDR3 consists of 13 residues. CDR1 KGHDR and CDR2 SFDVKD come from the germline V gene. The V and J ends lost 5 bases and 6 bases respectively, with 10 bases between them. This chain connects TRBV24-1 to TRBJ1-5; no reliable D call. This clonotype was obtained from an adult in good health. Here the sequenced sample was peripheral blood, taken on day 0 of MenACWY control vaccination. CDR3 residues: CATSGSGSQPQHF. The CDR3 coding sequence is TGTGCCACCAGTGGAAGCGGATCTCAGCCCCAGCATTTT.